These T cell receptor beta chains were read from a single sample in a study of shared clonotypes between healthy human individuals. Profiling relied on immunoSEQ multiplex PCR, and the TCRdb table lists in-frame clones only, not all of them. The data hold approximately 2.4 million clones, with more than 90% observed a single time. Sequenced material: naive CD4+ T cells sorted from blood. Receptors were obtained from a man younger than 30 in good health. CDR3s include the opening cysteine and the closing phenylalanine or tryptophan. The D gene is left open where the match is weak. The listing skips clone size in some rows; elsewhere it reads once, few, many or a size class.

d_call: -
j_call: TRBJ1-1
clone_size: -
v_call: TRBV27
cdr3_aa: CASSRREANTEAFF
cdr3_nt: TGTGCCAGCAGCCGCAGGGAGGCGAACACTGAAGCTTTCTTT

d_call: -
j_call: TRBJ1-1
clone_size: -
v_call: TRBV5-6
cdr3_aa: CASSLERGHRAFF
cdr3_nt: TGTGCCAGCAGCTTGGAAAGGGGACACAGAGCTTTCTTT

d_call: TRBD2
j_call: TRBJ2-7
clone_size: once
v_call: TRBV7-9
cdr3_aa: CASSRGGLTSGEQYF
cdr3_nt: TGTGCCAGCAGCAGGGGAGGGCTAACCTCGGGAGAGCAGTACTTC

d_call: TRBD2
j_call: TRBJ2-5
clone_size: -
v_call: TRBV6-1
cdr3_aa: CASSESLAGGYQETQYF
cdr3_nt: TGTGCCAGCAGTGAATCCCTAGCGGGAGGGTACCAAGAGACCCAGTACTTC

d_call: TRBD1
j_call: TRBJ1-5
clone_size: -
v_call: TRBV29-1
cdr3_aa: CSVATGGTGNQPQHF
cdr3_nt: TGCAGCGTTGCCACAGGGGGAACTGGCAATCAGCCCCAGCATTTT

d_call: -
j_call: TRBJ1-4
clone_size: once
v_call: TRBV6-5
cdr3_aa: CASSYGGPPGEKLFF
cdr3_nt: TGTGCCAGCAGTTACGGCGGACCCCCGGGGGAAAAACTGTTTTTT

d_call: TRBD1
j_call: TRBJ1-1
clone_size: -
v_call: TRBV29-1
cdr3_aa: CSVDPQGVGNTEAFF
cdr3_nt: TGCAGCGTTGACCCCCAGGGGGTGGGGAACACTGAAGCTTTCTTT

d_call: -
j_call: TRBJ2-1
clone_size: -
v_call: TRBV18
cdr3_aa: CASSPGRHNEQFF
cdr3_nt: TGTGCCAGCTCACCAGGGCGGCACAATGAGCAGTTCTTC

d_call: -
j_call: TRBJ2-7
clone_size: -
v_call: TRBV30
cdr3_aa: CAWSHGRSYEQYF
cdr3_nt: TGTGCCTGGAGCCACGGGCGGTCCTACGAGCAGTACTTC

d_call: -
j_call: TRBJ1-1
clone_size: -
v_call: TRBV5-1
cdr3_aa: CASSEGGGSNTEAFF
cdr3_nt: TGCGCCAGCAGCGAGGGCGGGGGCTCTAACACTGAAGCTTTCTTT

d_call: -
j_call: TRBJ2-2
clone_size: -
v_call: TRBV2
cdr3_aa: CASNRAGELFF
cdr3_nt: TGTGCCAGCAATCGGGCCGGGGAGCTGTTTTTT

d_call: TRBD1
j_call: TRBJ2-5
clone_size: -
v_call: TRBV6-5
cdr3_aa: CASSRPGGSAQYF
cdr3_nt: TGTGCCAGCAGTAGGCCAGGGGGCTCGGCCCAGTACTTC

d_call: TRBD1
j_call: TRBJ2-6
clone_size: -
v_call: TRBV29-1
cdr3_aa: CSAIPGTDFYSGANVLTF
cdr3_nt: TGCAGCGCCATACCAGGGACAGATTTTTACTCTGGGGCCAACGTCCTGACTTTC

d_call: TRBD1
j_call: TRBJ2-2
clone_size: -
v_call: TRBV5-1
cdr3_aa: CASKAQGTGELFF
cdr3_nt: TGCGCCAGCAAAGCACAGGGGACCGGGGAGCTGTTTTTT

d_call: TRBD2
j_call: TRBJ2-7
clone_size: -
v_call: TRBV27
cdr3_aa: CASSFTRLAGSYEQYF
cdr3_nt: TGTGCCAGCAGTTTTACTAGACTAGCGGGCTCCTACGAGCAGTACTTC

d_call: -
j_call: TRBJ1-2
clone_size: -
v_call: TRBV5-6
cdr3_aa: CASSLVRPGTGNYGYTF
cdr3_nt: TGTGCCAGCAGCTTGGTTCGCCCCGGGACGGGGAACTATGGCTACACCTTC

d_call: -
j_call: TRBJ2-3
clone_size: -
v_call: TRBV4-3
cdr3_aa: CASSQEGATDTQYF
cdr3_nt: TGCGCCAGCAGCCAGGAGGGAGCGACAGATACGCAGTATTTT